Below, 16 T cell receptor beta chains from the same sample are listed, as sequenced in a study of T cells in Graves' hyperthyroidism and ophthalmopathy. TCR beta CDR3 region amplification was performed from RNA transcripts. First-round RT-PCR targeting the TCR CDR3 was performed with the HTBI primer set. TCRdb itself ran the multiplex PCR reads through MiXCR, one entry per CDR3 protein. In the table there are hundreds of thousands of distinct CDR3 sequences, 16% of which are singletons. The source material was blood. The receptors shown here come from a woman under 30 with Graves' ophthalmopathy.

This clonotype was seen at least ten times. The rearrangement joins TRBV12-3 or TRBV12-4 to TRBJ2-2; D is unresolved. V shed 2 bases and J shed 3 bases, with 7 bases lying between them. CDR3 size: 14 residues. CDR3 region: CASSLHTDTGELFF. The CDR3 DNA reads TGTGCCAGCAGTTTACATACTGACACCGGGGAGCTGTTTTTT.

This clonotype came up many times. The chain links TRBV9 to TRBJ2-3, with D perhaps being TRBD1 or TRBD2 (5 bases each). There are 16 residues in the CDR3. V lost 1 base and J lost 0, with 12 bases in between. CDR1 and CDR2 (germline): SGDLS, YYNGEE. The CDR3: CASSVSGAASTDTQYF. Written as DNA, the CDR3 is TGTGCCAGCAGCGTATCCGGGGCAGCTAGCACAGATACGCAGTATTTT.

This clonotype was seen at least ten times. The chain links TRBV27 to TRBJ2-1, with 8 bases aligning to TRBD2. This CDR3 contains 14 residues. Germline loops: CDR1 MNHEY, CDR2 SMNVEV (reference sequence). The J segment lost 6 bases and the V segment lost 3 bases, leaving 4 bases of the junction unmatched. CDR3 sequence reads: CASSLNSGVNEQFF. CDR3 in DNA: TGTGCCAGCAGTTTGAATAGCGGGGTCAATGAGCAGTTCTTC.

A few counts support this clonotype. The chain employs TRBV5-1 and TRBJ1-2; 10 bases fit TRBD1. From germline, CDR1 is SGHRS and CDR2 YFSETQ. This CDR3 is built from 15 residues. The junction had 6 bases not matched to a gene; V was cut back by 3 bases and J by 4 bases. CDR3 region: CASSSPGQGPYGYTF. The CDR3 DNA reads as TGCGCCAGCAGCTCGCCGGGACAGGGGCCCTATGGCTACACCTTC.

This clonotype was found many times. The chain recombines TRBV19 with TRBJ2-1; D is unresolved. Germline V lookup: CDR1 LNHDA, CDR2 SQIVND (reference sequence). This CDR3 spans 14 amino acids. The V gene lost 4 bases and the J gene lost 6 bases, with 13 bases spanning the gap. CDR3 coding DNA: TGTGCCAGTAGTAATTCCTACAGAACCAATGAGCAGTTCTTC. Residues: CASSNSYRTNEQFF.

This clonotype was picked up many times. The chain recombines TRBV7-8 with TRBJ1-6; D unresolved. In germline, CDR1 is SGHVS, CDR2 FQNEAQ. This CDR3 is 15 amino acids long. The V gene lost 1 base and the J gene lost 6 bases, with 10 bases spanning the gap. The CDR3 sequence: CASSLVSDPNSPLHF. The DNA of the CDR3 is TGTGCCAGCAGCTTAGTATCCGACCCTAATTCACCCCTCCACTTT.

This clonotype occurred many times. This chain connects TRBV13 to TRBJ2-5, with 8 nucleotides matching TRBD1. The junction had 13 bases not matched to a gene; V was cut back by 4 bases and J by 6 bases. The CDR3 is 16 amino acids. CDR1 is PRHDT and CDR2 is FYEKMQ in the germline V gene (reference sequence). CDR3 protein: CASSSRDRLGPQTQYF. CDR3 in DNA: TGTGCCAGCAGCTCCCGGGACAGGCTGGGACCACAGACCCAGTACTTC.

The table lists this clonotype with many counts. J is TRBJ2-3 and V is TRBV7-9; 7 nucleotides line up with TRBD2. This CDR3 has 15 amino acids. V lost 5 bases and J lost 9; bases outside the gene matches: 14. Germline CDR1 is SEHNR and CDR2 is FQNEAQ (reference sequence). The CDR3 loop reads CASSPFATGGGTQYF. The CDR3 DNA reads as TGTGCCAGCAGCCCATTCGCCACGGGGGGAGGGACGCAGTATTTT.

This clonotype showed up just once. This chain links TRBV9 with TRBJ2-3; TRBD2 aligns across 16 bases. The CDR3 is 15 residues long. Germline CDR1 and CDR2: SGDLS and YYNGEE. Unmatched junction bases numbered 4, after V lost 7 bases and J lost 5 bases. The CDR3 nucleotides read TGTGCCAGCTCGGGACTAGCGGGGGGGCTAGATACGCAGTATTTT. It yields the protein CASSGLAGGLDTQYF.

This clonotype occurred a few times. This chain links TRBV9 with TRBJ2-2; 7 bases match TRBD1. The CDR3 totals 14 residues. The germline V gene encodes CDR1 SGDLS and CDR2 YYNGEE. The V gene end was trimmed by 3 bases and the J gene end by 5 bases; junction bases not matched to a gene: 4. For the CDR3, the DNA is TGTGCCAGCAGCGCGACAGGGTTTACCGGGGAGCTGTTTTTT. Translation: CASSATGFTGELFF.

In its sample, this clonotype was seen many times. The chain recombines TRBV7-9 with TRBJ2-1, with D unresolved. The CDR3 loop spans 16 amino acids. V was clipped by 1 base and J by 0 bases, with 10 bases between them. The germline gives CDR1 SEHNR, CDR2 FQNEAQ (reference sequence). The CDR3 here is CASSLVVRGSYNEQFF. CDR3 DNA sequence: TGTGCCAGCAGCTTAGTCGTCCGTGGCTCCTACAATGAGCAGTTCTTC.

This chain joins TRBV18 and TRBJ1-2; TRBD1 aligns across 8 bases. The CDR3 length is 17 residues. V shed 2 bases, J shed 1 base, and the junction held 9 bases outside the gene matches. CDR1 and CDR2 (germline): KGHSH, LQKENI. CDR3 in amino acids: CASSPGQGFGVNYGYTF. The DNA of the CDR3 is TGTGCCAGCTCACCAGGACAGGGATTCGGAGTTAACTATGGCTACACCTTC.

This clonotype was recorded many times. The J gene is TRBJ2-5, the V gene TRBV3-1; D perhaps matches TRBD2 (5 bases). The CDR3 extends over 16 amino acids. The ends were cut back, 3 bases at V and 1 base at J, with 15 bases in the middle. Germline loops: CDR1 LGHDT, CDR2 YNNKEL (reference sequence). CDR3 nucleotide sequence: TGTGCCAGCAGCCACCCACTCACTAGTTCCCAAGAGACCCAGTACTTC. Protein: CASSHPLTSSQETQYF.

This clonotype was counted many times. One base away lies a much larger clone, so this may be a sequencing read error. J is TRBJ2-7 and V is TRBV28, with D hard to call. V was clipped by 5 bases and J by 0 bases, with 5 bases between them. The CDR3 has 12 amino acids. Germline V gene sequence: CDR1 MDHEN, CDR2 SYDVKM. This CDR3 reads CASSISSYEQYF. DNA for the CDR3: TGTGCCAGCAGTATAAGCTCCTACGAGCAGTACTTC.

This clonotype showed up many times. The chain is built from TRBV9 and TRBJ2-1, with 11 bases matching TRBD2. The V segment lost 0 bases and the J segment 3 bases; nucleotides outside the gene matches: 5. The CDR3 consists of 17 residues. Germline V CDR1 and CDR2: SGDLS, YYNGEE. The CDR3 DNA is TGTGCCAGCAGCGTAGTTGGTAGCGGGGGGGTCTACAATGAGCAGTTCTTC. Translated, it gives CASSVVGSGGVYNEQFF.

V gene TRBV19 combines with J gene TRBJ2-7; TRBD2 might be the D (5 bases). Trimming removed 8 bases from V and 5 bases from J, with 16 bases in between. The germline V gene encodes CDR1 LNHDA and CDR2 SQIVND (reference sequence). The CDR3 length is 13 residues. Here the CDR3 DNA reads TGTGCCAGTGCTCGCACTAGTATCCACGAGCAGTACTTC. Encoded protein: CASARTSIHEQYF.